This is a list of T cell receptor beta chains from one sample in a study of response to subunit inactivated influenza vaccine. TCRdb re-analysed the RT-PCR reads in MiXCR, keeping a single row per CDR3 protein. The data hold around 530,000 distinct CDR3 sequences, with about 15% observed a single time. Here the sequenced sample was CD4+ T cells sorted from PBMCs, taken around 2 years after vaccination. All receptors derive from a man between 50 and 69 years old who received an inactivated influenza vaccine. Both conserved end residues are part of each CDR3. A D gene is named only where the DNA matches it firmly. The size entry is marked missing in some rows and otherwise reads once, few, many or a size class.

d_gene | abundance | j_gene | v_gene | CDR3nt | CDR3aa
NA | NA | TRBJ1-5 | TRBV5-1 | TGCGCCAGCAGCTATGATGGCCAGGCCATGGCGCCCCAGCATTTT | CASSYDGQAMAPQHF
NA | NA | TRBJ1-1 | TRBV6-6 | TGTGCCAGCAGTTACGGACACACTGAAGCTTTCTTT | CASSYGHTEAFF
NA | NA | TRBJ1-6 | TRBV18 | TGTGCCAGCTCACCAGGGAGCTCACCCCTCCACTTT | CASSPGSSPLHF
TRBD2 | many | TRBJ2-1 | TRBV7-2 | TGTGCCAGCAGCGTTCGGACTAGCGGGAGCAGTGAGAATGAGCAGTTCTTC | CASSVRTSGSSENEQFF
NA | many | TRBJ2-2 | TRBV6-2/TRBV6-3 | TGTGCCAGCAGTTACGAAGAACACCACACCGGGGAGCTGTTTTTT | CASSYEEHHTGELFF
TRBD2 | few | TRBJ2-3 | TRBV5-1 | TGCGCCAGCAGTCCGGGACTAGCGGGGAGCTCAGATACGCAGTATTTT | CASSPGLAGSSDTQYF
NA | NA | TRBJ2-1 | TRBV29-1 | TGCAGCGTCCACCGGGACTTGGGAGACAATGAGCAGTTCTTC | CSVHRDLGDNEQFF
NA | NA | TRBJ2-7 | TRBV29-1 | TGCAGCGTTGAAGATCCCAGAGTCGGGGGTGAGCAGTACTTC | CSVEDPRVGGEQYF
TRBD2 | NA | TRBJ2-2 | TRBV10-3 | TGTGCCATCAGAACTAGCGGGAGTTCCGGGGAGCTGTTTTTT | CAIRTSGSSGELFF
NA | NA | TRBJ2-7 | TRBV6-2/TRBV6-3 | TGTGCCAGCATTCGAGATACGGGACTGTACGAGCAGTACTTC | CASIRDTGLYEQYF
NA | NA | TRBJ1-2 | TRBV20-1 | TGCAGTGCTAATTGGGGTTGGGATCCCTATGGCTACACCTTC | CSANWGWDPYGYTF
NA | NA | TRBJ2-1 | TRBV12-3/TRBV12-4 | TGTGCCAGCAGTGGGACTCAATACGAGCAGTTCTTC | CASSGTQYEQFF
TRBD2 | NA | TRBJ2-3 | TRBV20-1 | TGCAGTGCTAGAGTCCTAGCGGAAAACACAGATACGCAGTATTTT | CSARVLAENTDTQYF
TRBD1 | few | TRBJ2-7 | TRBV6-2/TRBV6-3 | TGTGCCAGCAGTTTATCGATACAGGGGGGAGCCTACGAGCAGTACTTC | CASSLSIQGGAYEQYF
NA | NA | TRBJ2-5 | TRBV4-2 | TGTGCCAGCAGCCCCCCTGGGCGGGAAGAGACCCAGTACTTC | CASSPPGREETQYF
NA | NA | TRBJ2-7 | TRBV28 | TGTGCCAGCAAGGTTTCCGCTACCTACGAGCAGTACTTC | CASKVSATYEQYF
TRBD1 | few | TRBJ1-5 | TRBV7-2 | TGTGCCAGCAGCCCCTCCAGGGGGGACAGAACCAATCAGCCCCAGCATTTT | CASSPSRGDRTNQPQHF
TRBD2 | few | TRBJ2-1 | TRBV9 | TGTGCCAGCAGCGCCCACGGAGGGCTAGCGGGACTCGGCAATGAGCAGTTCTTC | CASSAHGGLAGLGNEQFF
NA | few | TRBJ2-3 | TRBV7-7 | TGTGCCAGCAGCACCCAGCGCACAGATACGCAGTATTTT | CASSTQRTDTQYF
NA | few | TRBJ1-1 | TRBV20-1 | TGCAGTGCTACCCTGCTGGGACGGCCAACTGAAGCTTTCTTT | CSATLLGRPTEAFF
NA | few | TRBJ2-1 | TRBV21-1 | TGTGCCAGGACTCAAAGGAAATGGGACTCCTACAATGAGCAGTTCTTC | CARTQRKWDSYNEQFF
NA | NA | TRBJ2-2 | TRBV12-3/TRBV12-4 | TGTGCCAGCTGGATGCACACCGGGGAGCTGTTTTTT | CASWMHTGELFF
TRBD2 | many | TRBJ2-2 | TRBV7-8 | TGTGCCAGCAGCCTGGGGACTAGCGGCACCGGGGAGCTGTTTTTT | CASSLGTSGTGELFF
NA | few | TRBJ2-2 | TRBV7-7 | TGTGCTAGCAGCTTCCAGGGAGCCGGGGAGCTGTTTTTT | CASSFQGAGELFF
NA | NA | TRBJ2-7 | TRBV5-1 | TGCGCCAGCAGCGCAGGACGGTCCTACGAGCAGTACTTC | CASSAGRSYEQYF
NA | few | TRBJ2-3 | TRBV29-1 | TGCAGCGTTGTCTATCCAGGGACAGATACGCAGTATTTT | CSVVYPGTDTQYF
NA | NA | TRBJ2-7 | TRBV29-1 | TGCAGCGTTGAGGGCAGGGGTTACGAGCAGTACTTC | CSVEGRGYEQYF
NA | few | TRBJ1-5 | TRBV20-1 | TGCAGTGCTAGAGAGAGGGGTTTTAATCAGCCCCAGCATTTT | CSARERGFNQPQHF
NA | few | TRBJ1-1 | TRBV29-1 | TGCAGCGTTGTTGGGTTGGTTAACACTGAAGCTTTCTTT | CSVVGLVNTEAFF
NA | NA | TRBJ2-7 | TRBV21-1 | TGTGCCAGCAGCATAGATGGTAAGGGAAAACTAGGAGCCCACGAGCAGTACTTC | CASSIDGKGKLGAHEQYF
TRBD2 | NA | TRBJ2-3 | TRBV2 | TGTGCCAGCAGCTCGGGACTAGCGGTGACAGATACGCAGTATTTT | CASSSGLAVTDTQYF
NA | few | TRBJ2-7 | TRBV5-1 | TGCGCCAGCAGCACTGGAGGGCATATTTACGAGCAGTACTTC | CASSTGGHIYEQYF
TRBD1 | NA | TRBJ1-1 | TRBV6-1 | TGTGCCAGCACCTTAACAGGGGGCTATGAAGCTTTCTTT | CASTLTGGYEAFF
NA | NA | TRBJ2-3 | TRBV20-1 | TGCAGTGCTAGAGATCCTTGGCGGAGCACAGATACGCAGTATTTT | CSARDPWRSTDTQYF
NA | NA | TRBJ2-5 | TRBV9 | TGTGCCAGCAGCGTAGATGCGGCGTACCAAGAGACCCAGTACTTC | CASSVDAAYQETQYF
NA | NA | TRBJ2-4 | TRBV20-1 | TGCAGTGCTACCCCCGAATTTGCGGGAAGAAATGAAAACATTCAGTACTTC | CSATPEFAGRNENIQYF
NA | many | TRBJ2-7 | TRBV10-3 | TGTGCCACCTCACAGGAATCCTACGAGCAGTACTTC | CATSQESYEQYF
NA | few | TRBJ2-1 | TRBV5-6 | TGTGCCAGCAGCTTGACAGGGTGGAATGAGCAGTTCTTC | CASSLTGWNEQFF
NA | few | TRBJ2-7 | TRBV20-1 | TGCAGTGCTAGAAACACCGGGACCACTCTGAACGAGCAGTACTTC | CSARNTGTTLNEQYF
TRBD2 | NA | TRBJ2-1 | TRBV20-1 | TGCAGTGCTAGAGACCGACTAGCGCTATACAATGAGCAGTTCTTC | CSARDRLALYNEQFF
NA | NA | TRBJ2-3 | TRBV6-5 | TGTGCCAGCAGTTACGGGCGGTTCACAGATACGCAGTATTTT | CASSYGRFTDTQYF
NA | NA | TRBJ2-3 | TRBV24-1 | TGTGCCACCAGTGACCCCGAAGTGAGGGGCACAGATACGCAGTATTTT | CATSDPEVRGTDTQYF
NA | few | TRBJ2-7 | TRBV14 | TGTGCCAGCAGCCCGTCCGGGTCCCTAGGTTACGAGCAGTACTTC | CASSPSGSLGYEQYF
NA | NA | TRBJ2-1 | TRBV10-3 | TGTGCCATCAGTGACTTACCCAATGAGCAGTTCTTC | CAISDLPNEQFF
TRBD1 | NA | TRBJ2-3 | TRBV5-1 | TGCGCCAGCAGCTTGGAGGGGGCGTCTGGCACAGATACGCAGTATTTT | CASSLEGASGTDTQYF
TRBD2 | few | TRBJ2-5 | TRBV20-1 | TGCAGTGTCAAAGGCCAGGCGGGAGTCGGGACCCAGTACTTC | CSVKGQAGVGTQYF
NA | once | TRBJ2-1 | TRBV20-1 | TGCAGTGCTAGTCTGATTTGGCTCCCCTACAATGAGCAGTTCTTC | CSASLIWLPYNEQFF
NA | few | TRBJ2-2 | TRBV19 | TGTGCCAGTAGTTCTCGGGACCATTCAGCAGCCGGGGAGCTGTTTTTT | CASSSRDHSAAGELFF
TRBD2 | NA | TRBJ2-5 | TRBV6-2/TRBV6-3 | TGTGCCAGCACTCAGGCGGGAGTGGAGACCCAGTACTTC | CASTQAGVETQYF
TRBD2 | NA | TRBJ2-3 | TRBV4-3 | TGCGCCAGCAGCCAGGTCTTCGGGGGGAGCACAGATACGCAGTATTTT | CASSQVFGGSTDTQYF
TRBD2 | many | TRBJ2-5 | TRBV20-1 | TGCAGTGCTAGAGATGAGCGGGGCCGGACCCAGTACTTC | CSARDERGRTQYF
NA | few | TRBJ1-3 | TRBV5-1 | TGCGCCAGCAGCTTGGTCGCAGGGAACTCTGGAAACACCATATATTTT | CASSLVAGNSGNTIYF
TRBD1 | few | TRBJ1-4 | TRBV3-1 | TGTGCCAGCAGCCAAGCCTGGGGACAGGGTGAAAAACTGTTTTTT | CASSQAWGQGEKLFF
NA | NA | TRBJ1-1 | TRBV12-3/TRBV12-4 | TGTGCCAGCAGGGAAGGTGCCGCTGAAGCTTTCTTT | CASREGAAEAFF
NA | many | TRBJ1-6 | TRBV20-1 | TGCAGTGCTAGAGGGCTTGGGGGCGGACTGAATAATTCACCCCTCCACTTT | CSARGLGGGLNNSPLHF
NA | many | TRBJ2-3 | TRBV5-1 | TGCGCCAGCAGCCTAAATCCAGGGTACACAGATACGCAGTATTTT | CASSLNPGYTDTQYF
TRBD2 | NA | TRBJ2-7 | TRBV12-3/TRBV12-4 | TGTGCCAGCAGTTTAGACGGGGGGATCTTCTACGAGCAGTACTTC | CASSLDGGIFYEQYF
NA | few | TRBJ1-1 | TRBV7-6 | TGTGCCAGCAGCTCAACCCCCAGAGACACTGAAGCTTTCTTT | CASSSTPRDTEAFF
TRBD1 | few | TRBJ2-1 | TRBV4-3 | TGCGCCAGCAGCCAACGGACAGGGGGCTACAATGAGCAGTTCTTC | CASSQRTGGYNEQFF